This T cell receptor (beta chain) comes out of a study of beta chain features in type 1 diabetes. At the level of the study: Researchers looked at fewer than 110 million sorted cells across all samples. Findings and caveats of the study: Among patients with Type 1 diabetes, TCRB CDR3s were moderately but significantly shorter in every one of the four CD4+ subsets. Patients and controls would be equally affected if PCR favored shorter templates.

As concerns this clone: Its specificity is unknown.

The germline V and J ends were trimmed by 5 bases and 2 bases, with 15 bases remaining between them. Looked up from germline, CDR1 is SGHTA and CDR2 is FQGTGA. The CDR3 is made up of 15 amino acids. The study reverse transcribed the entire isolated RNA, so it sequenced expressed TCRB transcripts. TCRdb's table, derived via immunoSEQ multiplex PCR, lists solely in-frame clones and lacks some. The data show hundreds of thousands of clones, around a sixth seen once. All sorted populations exceeded 98% purity. The TCR comes from a man aged 18 to 35 in good health. What was sequenced was naive CD4+ T cells from blood. The V and J genes are TRBV7-3 and TRBJ1-2; TRBD1 is a possible D gene (6 bases). The CDR3 DNA reads TGTGCCAGCAGCGAACGTAACGGACAGAACTATGGCTACACCTTC. Protein product: CASSERNGQNYGYTF.